This T cell receptor beta chain appears in the sequencing data of a study of early T cells in non-severe SARS-CoV-2 infection. The CDR3 covers 18 residues. Germline CDR1 is MNHEY and CDR2 is SVGEGT. With 5 bases clipped from V and 4 bases from J, the junction kept 12 bases outside the gene matches. This clonotype was recorded at least ten times. Individual cDNA molecules received unique molecular identifiers during library preparation. TCRdb passed the 5' RACE reads through MiXCR, listing each CDR3 protein once. Of around 67,000 distinct CDR3 sequences listed, around an eighth are singletons. J is TRBJ2-2 and V is TRBV6-2 or TRBV6-3, with 11 bases matching TRBD1. This clonotype was obtained from an adult who was a healthcare worker with PCR-confirmed SARS-CoV-2 infection or an uninfected control (not recorded which). Sequenced input: whole blood. CDR3 sequence reads: CASSRHRGQGAGTGELFF. The DNA of the CDR3 is TGTGCCAGCAGTCGACACCGTGGACAGGGGGCTGGCACCGGGGAGCTGTTTTTT.